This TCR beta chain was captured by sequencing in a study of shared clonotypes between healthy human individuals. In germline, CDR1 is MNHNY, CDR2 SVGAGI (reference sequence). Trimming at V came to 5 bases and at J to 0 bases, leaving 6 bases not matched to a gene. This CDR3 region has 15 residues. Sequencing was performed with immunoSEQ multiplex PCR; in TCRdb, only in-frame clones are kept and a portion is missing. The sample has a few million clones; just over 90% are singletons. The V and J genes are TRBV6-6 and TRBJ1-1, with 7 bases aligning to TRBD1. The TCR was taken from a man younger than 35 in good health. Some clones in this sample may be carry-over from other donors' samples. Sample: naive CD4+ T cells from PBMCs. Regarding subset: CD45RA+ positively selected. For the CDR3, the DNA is TGTGCCAGCAGTAACCGACAGGGCCTGAACACTGAAGCTTTCTTT. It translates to CASSNRQGLNTEAFF.